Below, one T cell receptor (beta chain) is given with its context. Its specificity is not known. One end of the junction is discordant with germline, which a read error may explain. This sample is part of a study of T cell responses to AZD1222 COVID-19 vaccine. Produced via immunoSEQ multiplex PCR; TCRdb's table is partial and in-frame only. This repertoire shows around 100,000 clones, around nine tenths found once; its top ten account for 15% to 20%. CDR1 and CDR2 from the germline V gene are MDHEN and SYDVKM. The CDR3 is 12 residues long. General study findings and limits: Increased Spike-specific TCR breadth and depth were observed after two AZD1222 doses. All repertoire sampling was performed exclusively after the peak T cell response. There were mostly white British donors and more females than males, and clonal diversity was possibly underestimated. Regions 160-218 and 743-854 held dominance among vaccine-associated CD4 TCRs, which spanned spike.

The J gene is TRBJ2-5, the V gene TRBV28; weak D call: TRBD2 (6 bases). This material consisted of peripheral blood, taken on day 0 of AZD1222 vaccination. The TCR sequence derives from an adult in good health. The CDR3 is CASSLAGRIWDF. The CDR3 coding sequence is TGTGCCAGCAGTTTAGCGGGACGCATATGGGACTTC.